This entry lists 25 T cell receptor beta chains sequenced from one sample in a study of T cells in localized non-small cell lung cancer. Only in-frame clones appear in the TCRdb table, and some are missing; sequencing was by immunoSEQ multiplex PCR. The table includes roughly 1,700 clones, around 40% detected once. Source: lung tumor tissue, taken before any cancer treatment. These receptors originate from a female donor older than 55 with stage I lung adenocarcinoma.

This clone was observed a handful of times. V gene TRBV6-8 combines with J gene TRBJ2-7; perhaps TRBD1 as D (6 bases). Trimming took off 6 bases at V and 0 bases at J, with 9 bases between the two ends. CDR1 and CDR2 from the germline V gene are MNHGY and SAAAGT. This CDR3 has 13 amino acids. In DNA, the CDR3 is TGTGCCAGCAGGGACAGTAGCTCCTACGAGCAGTACGTC. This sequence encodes CASRDSSSYEQYV.

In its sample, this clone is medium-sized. CDR3 in DNA: TGTGCCAGCAGTTCCCACACAGGGGGGAACTATGGCTACACCTTC. This sequence encodes CASSSHTGGNYGYTF. The chain recombines TRBV6-8 with TRBJ1-2; TRBD1 aligns across 8 bases. The length of the CDR3 is 15 residues. V dropped 4 bases and J dropped 2; count of bases not matched to a gene: 6. The germline V gene has CDR1 MNHGY and CDR2 SAAAGT.

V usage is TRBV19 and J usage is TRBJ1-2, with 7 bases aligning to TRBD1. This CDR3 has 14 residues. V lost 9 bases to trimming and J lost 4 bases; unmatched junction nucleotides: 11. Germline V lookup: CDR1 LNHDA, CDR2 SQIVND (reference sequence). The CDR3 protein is CASHHTGTVYGYTF. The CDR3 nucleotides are TGTGCCAGCCATCATACCGGGACAGTCTATGGCTACACCTTC.

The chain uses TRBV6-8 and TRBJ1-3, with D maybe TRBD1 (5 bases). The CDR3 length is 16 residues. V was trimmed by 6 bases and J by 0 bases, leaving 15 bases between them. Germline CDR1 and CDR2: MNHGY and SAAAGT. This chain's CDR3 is CASRGTQLSSGNTIYF. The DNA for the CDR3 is TGTGCCAGCAGGGGGACCCAATTATCCTCTGGAAACACCATATATTTT.

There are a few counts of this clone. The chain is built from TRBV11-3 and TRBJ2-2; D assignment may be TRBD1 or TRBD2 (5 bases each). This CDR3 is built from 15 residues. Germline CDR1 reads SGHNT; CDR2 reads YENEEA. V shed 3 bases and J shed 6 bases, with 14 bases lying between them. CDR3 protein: CASSLNRGAAGELFF. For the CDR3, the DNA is TGTGCCAGCAGCTTGAATCGGGGCGCAGCCGGGGAGCTGTTTTTT.

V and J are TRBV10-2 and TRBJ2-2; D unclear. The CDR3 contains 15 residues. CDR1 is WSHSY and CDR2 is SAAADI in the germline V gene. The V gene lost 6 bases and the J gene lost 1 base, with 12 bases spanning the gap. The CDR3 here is CASSPVPKNTGELFF. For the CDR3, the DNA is TGCGCCAGCAGCCCCGTCCCAAAGAACACCGGGGAGCTGTTTTTT.

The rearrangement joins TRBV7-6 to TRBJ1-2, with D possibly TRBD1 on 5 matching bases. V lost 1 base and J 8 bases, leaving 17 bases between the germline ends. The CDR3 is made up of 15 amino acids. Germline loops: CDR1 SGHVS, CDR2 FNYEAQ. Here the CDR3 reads CASSLGRVKGKGYTF. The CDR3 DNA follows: TGTGCCAGCAGCTTAGGGCGGGTAAAGGGGAAAGGCTACACCTTC.

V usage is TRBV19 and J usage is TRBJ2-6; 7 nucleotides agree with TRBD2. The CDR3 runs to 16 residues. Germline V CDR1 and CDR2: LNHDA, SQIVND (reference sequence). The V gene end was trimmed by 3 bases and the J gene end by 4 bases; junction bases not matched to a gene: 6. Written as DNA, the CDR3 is TGTGCCAGTAGTATCCTCGGGGGGTCCGGGGCCAACGTCCTGACTTTC. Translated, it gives CASSILGGSGANVLTF.

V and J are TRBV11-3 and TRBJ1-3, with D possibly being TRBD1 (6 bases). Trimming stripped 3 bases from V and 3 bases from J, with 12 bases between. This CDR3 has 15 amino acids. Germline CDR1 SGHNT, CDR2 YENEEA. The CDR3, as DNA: TGTGCCAGCAGCTTTGGATGGACAGATGGAAACACCATATATTTT. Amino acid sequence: CASSFGWTDGNTIYF.

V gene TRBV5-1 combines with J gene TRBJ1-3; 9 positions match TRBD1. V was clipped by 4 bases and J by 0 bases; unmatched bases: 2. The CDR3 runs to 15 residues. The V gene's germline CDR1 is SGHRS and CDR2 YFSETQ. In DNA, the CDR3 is TGCGCCAGCAGCCGACAGGGGGACTCTGGAAACACCATATATTTT. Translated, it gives CASSRQGDSGNTIYF.

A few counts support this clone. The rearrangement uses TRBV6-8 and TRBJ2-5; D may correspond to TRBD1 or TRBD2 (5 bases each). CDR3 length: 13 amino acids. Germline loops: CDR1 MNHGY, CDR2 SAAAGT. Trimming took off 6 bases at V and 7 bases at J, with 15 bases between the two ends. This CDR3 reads CASRVGPGATQYF. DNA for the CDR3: TGTGCCAGCAGGGTCGGGCCCGGGGCGACCCAGTACTTC.

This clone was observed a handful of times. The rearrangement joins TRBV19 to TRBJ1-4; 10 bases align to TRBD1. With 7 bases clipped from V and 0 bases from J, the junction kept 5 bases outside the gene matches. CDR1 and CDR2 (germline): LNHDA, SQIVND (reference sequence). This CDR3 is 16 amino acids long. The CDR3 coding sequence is TGTGCCAGTACAGACAGGGGGCCCGCAACTAATGAAAAACTGTTTTTT. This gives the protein CASTDRGPATNEKLFF.

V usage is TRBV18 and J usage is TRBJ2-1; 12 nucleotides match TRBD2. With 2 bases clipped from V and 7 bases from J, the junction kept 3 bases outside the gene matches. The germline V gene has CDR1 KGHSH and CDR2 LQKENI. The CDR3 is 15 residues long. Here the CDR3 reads CASSPRLAGENEQFF. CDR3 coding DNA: TGTGCCAGCTCACCAAGACTAGCGGGGGAAAATGAGCAGTTCTTC. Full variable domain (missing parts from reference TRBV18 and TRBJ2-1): NAGVMQNPRHLVRRRGQEARLRCSPMKGHSHVYWYRQLPEEGLKFMVYLQKENIIDESGMPKERFSAEFPKEGPSILRIQQVVRGDSAAYFCASSPRLAGENEQFFGPGTRLTVL.

CDR3 nucleotides: TGTGCCAGCAGCTTGGCGACCTCCGCGGACCTCTCACTGAACACTGAAGCTTTCTTT. This sequence encodes CASSLATSADLSLNTEAFF. This chain uses TRBV11-3 with TRBJ1-1; no reliable D call. Germline V gene sequence: CDR1 SGHNT, CDR2 YENEEA. V was pared by 3 bases and J by 0 bases, with 23 bases between. CDR3 length: 19 residues.

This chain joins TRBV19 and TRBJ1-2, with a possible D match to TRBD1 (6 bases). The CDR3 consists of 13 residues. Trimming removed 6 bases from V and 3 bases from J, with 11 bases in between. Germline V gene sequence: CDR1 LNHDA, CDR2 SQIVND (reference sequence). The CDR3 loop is CASSPRGDYGYTF. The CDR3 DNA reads TGTGCCAGTAGCCCCAGGGGTGACTATGGCTACACCTTC.

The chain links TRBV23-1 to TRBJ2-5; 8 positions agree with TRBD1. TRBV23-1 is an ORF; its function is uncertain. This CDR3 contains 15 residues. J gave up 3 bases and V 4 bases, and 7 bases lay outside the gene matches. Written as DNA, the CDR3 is TGCGCCAGCAGTCGGATACAGGGGGGAAAAGAGACCCAGTACTTC. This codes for CASSRIQGGKETQYF.

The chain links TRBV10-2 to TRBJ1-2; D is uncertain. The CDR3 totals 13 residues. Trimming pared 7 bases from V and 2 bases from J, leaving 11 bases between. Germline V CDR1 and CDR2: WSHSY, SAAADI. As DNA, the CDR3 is TGCGCCAGCACCCCCGGAGGGAACTATGGCTACACCTTC. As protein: CASTPGGNYGYTF.

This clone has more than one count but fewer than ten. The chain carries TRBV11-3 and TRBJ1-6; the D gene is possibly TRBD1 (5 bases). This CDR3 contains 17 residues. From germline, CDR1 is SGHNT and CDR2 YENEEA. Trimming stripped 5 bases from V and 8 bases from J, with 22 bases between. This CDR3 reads CASSANSGGDSYSPLHF. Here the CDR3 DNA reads TGTGCCAGCAGCGCAAATTCCGGAGGGGACTCCTATTCACCCCTCCACTTT. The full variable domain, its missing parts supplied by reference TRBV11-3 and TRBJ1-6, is EAGVVQSPRYKIIEKKQPVAFWCNPISGHNTLYWYLQNLGQGPELLIRYENEEAVDDSQLPKDRFSAERLKGVDSTLKIQPAELGDSAVYLCASSANSGGDSYSPLHFGNGTRLTVT.

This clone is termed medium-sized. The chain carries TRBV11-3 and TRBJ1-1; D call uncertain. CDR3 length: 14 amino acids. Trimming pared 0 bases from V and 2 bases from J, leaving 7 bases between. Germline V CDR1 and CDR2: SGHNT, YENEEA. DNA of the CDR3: TGTGCCAGCAGCTTAGAGCAGAGAAACACTGAAGCTTTCTTT. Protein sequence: CASSLEQRNTEAFF.

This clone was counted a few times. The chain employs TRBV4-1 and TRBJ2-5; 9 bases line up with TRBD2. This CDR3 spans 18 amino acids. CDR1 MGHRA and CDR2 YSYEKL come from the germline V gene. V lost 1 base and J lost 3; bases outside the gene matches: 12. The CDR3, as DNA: TGCGCCAGCAGCCAAGGAATTCCTAGCGGGGAATTGAAAGAGACCCAGTACTTC. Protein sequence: CASSQGIPSGELKETQYF.

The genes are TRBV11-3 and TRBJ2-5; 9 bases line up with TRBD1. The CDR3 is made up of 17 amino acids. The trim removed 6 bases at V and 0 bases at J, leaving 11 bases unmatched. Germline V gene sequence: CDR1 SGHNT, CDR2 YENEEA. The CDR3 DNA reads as TGTGCCAGCAGTCAACCGGCCGGGACAGGGAACCAAGAGACCCAGTACTTC. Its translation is CASSQPAGTGNQETQYF.

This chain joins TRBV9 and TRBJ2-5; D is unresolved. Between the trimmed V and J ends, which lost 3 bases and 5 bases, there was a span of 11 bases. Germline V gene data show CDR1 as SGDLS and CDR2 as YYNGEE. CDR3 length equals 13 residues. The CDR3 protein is CASSASRAETQYF. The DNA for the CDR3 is TGTGCCAGCAGCGCCTCCCGGGCGGAGACCCAGTACTTC.

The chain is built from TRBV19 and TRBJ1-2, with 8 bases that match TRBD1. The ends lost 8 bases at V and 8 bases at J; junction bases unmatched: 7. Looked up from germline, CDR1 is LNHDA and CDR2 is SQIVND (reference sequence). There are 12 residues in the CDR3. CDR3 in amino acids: CASDQGAEGYTF. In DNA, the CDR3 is TGTGCCAGTGACCAGGGGGCGGAAGGCTACACCTTC.

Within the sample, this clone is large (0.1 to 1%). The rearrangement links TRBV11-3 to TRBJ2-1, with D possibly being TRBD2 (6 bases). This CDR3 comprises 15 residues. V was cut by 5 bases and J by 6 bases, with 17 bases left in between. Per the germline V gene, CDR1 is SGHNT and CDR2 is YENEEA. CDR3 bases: TGTGCCAGCAGCCCTTCCCTGGGGGGACCCAATGAGCAGTTCTTC. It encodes CASSPSLGGPNEQFF. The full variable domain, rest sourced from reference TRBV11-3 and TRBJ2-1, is EAGVVQSPRYKIIEKKQPVAFWCNPISGHNTLYWYLQNLGQGPELLIRYENEEAVDDSQLPKDRFSAERLKGVDSTLKIQPAELGDSAVYLCASSPSLGGPNEQFFGPGTRLTVL.

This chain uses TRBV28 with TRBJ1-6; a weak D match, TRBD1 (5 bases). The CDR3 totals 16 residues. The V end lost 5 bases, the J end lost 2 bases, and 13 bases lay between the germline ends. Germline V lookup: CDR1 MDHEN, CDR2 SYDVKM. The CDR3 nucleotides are TGTGCCAGCAGTCCCTCGGGGGGGACCTATAATTCACCCCTCCACTTT. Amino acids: CASSPSGGTYNSPLHF.